This entry is about one TCR beta chain. This CDR3 is 16 amino acids long. Germline V gene sequence: CDR1 SGHRS, CDR2 YFSETQ. With 0 bases clipped from V and 3 bases from J, the junction kept 6 bases outside the gene matches. This sample was included in a study of technical replicates of blood from several donors. Only in-frame clones appear in the TCRdb table, and some are missing; sequencing was by immunoSEQ multiplex PCR. The sample has 65,000 to 95,000 clones, 97% seen once. This TCR was sampled from a human donor in good health. The J gene is TRBJ2-3, the V gene TRBV5-1; 8 bases are shared with TRBD2. Sequencing used T cells isolated from PBMCs. The CDR3 nucleotides read TGCGCCAGCAGCTTGGGGCGGGAGGCGGGAACAGATACGCAGTATTTT. As protein: CASSLGREAGTDTQYF.